The next 2 T cell receptor beta chains were all read from a single sample in a study of graft-versus-host responses after intestinal transplantation. Their antigens are not known. Using immunoSEQ multiplex PCR, the repertoire was profiled, and TCRdb retains in-frame clones only, with some absent. The data contain about 110,000 clones, about 92% of them singletons. Specimen: unstimulated CD8+ T cells sorted from spleen or lymph node cells, collected before transplant. The receptors were gathered from a human donor who was the organ donor for an intestinal transplant.

This chain links TRBV5-6 with TRBJ2-2, with 8 bases matching TRBD1. The CDR3 runs to 13 residues. The V gene end was trimmed by 4 bases and the J gene end by 6 bases; junction bases not matched to a gene: 2. Germline CDR1 and CDR2: SGHDT and YYEEEE. DNA for the CDR3: TGTGCCAGCAGCCAGGGGGCCCCCGGGGAGCTGTTTTTT. It codes for CASSQGAPGELFF.

The V gene is TRBV27, the J gene TRBJ2-1, with D perhaps matching TRBD2 (5 bases). With 2 bases removed from V and 0 bases from J, the gap between germline ends came to 8 bases. Germline CDR1 MNHEY, CDR2 SMNVEV (reference sequence). The CDR3 is 15 amino acids. The chain's CDR3 is CASSLGSGSYNEQFF. The DNA for the CDR3 is TGTGCCAGCAGTTTAGGGAGTGGCTCCTACAATGAGCAGTTCTTC.